One sample yielded the 6 T cell receptor beta chains listed below, sequenced in a study of shared clonotypes between healthy human individuals. The table came from immunoSEQ multiplex PCR; TCRdb's copy has only in-frame clones and leaves some out. The sample lists about 120,000 clones, about 63% seen once, with roughly a quarter in the top ten. Sample: memory CD8+ T cells sorted from blood. Regarding subset: CD45RO+ cells pooled with CCR7-negative TemRA cells. These TCRs come from a woman aged 25 to 39 in good health.

The chain links TRBV28 to TRBJ2-1, with 8 bases matching TRBD2. The CDR3 is made up of 17 amino acids. Trimming at V came to 5 bases and at J to 2 bases, leaving 11 bases not matched to a gene. Germline V CDR1 and CDR2: MDHEN, SYDVKM. CDR3 protein: CASSRPSGGPTYNEQFF. The DNA of the CDR3 is TGTGCCAGCAGTCGCCCAAGCGGGGGTCCCACCTACAATGAGCAGTTCTTC.

The chain links TRBV2 to TRBJ2-7; TRBD2 matches at 8 bases. The CDR3 sequence is 15 residues long. V gave up 5 bases and J gave up 5 bases; unmatched junction bases: 11. Germline V gives CDR1 SNHLY, CDR2 FYNNEI. The CDR3 spells CASSPPSGRKDEQYF. DNA for the CDR3: TGTGCCAGCAGTCCACCCAGCGGGAGAAAGGACGAGCAGTACTTC. Filled out from reference TRBV2 and TRBJ2-7, the complete variable domain reads EPEVTQTPSHQVTQMGQEVILRCVPISNHLYFYWYRQILGQKVEFLVSFYNNEISEKSEIFDDQFSVERPDGSNFTLKIRSTKLEDSAMYFCASSPPSGRKDEQYFGPGTRLTVT.

This clone was detected only a few times. This chain links TRBV19 with TRBJ2-7; no reliable D call. The V end was cut by 6 bases, the J end by 0 bases, with 9 bases between. CDR1 is LNHDA and CDR2 is SQIVND in the germline V gene (reference sequence). The CDR3 spans 13 residues. The CDR3 is CASSSGDSYEQYF. DNA for the CDR3: TGTGCCAGTAGCTCGGGCGACTCCTACGAGCAGTACTTC. Looking up the rest from reference TRBV19 and TRBJ2-7 gives the full variable domain: DGGITQSPKYLFRKEGQNVTLSCEQNLNHDAMYWYRQDPGQGLRLIYYSQIVNDFQKGDIAEGYSVSREKKESFPLTVTSAQKNPTAFYLCASSSGDSYEQYFGPGTRLTVT.

This chain links TRBV19 with TRBJ2-1; unclear D gene. Germline V gives CDR1 LNHDA, CDR2 SQIVND (reference sequence). The CDR3 runs 16 residues. V lost 1 base, J lost 11 bases, and 21 bases lay in between. The CDR3 DNA follows: TGTGCCAGTAGTATAGGTGTCTACGGCTCCAGACCTAAGCAGTTCTTC. It translates to CASSIGVYGSRPKQFF.

The chain uses TRBV7-2 and TRBJ1-2; D unclear. The V end lost 7 bases, the J end lost 6 bases, and 12 bases lay between the germline ends. The CDR3 spans 12 residues. The germline CDR1 and CDR2 sequences are SGHTA and FQGNSA. CDR3 bases: TGTGCCAGCAAGGACGTGAGAGATGGCTACACCTTC. This sequence encodes CASKDVRDGYTF.

The gene calls are TRBV28 and TRBJ2-3; D may be TRBD2 (5 bases). CDR1 MDHEN and CDR2 SYDVKM come from the germline V gene. This CDR3 contains 19 residues. The V end was cut by 5 bases, the J end by 0 bases, with 24 bases between. The CDR3: CASSPPREGIFLSTDTQYF. As DNA, the CDR3 is TGTGCCAGCAGTCCGCCCCGAGAGGGAATTTTCCTTAGCACAGATACGCAGTATTTT.